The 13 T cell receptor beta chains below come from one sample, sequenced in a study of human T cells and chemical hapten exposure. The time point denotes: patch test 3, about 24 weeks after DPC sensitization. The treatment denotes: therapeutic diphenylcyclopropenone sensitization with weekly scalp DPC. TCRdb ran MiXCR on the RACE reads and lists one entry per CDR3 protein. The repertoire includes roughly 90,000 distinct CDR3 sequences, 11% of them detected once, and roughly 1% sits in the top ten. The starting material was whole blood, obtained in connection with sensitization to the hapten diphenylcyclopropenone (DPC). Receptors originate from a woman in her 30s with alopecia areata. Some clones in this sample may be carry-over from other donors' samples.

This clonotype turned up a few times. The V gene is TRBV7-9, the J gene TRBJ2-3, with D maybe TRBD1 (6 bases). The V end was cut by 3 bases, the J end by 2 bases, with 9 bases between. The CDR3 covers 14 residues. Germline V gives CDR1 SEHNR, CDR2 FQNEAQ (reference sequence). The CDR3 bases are TGTGCCAGCAGCTTTTGGACAGTCACAGATACGCAGTATTTT. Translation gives CASSFWTVTDTQYF.

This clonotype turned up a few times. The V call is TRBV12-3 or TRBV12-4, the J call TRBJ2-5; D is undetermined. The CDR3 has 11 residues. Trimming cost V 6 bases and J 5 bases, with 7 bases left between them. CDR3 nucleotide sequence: TGTGCCAGCAGGCATATGGAGACCCAGTACTTC. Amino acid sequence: CASRHMETQYF.

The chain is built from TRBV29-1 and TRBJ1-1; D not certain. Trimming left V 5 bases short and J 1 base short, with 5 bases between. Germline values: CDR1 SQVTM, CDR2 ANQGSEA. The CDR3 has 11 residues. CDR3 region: CSVWRNTEAFF. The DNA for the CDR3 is TGCAGCGTTTGGCGGAACACTGAAGCTTTCTTT.

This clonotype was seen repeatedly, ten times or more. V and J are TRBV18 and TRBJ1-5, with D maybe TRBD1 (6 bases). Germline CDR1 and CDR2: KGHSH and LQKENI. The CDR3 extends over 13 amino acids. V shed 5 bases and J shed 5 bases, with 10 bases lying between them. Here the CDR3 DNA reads TGTGCCAGCTCAGGGGGGCGAGATCAGCCCCAGCATTTT. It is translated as CASSGGRDQPQHF.

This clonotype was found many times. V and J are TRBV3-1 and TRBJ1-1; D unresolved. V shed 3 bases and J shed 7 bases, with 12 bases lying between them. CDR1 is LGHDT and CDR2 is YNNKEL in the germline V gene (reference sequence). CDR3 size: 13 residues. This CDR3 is CASSHEIRGEAFF. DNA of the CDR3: TGTGCCAGCAGCCACGAGATTAGAGGTGAAGCTTTCTTT.

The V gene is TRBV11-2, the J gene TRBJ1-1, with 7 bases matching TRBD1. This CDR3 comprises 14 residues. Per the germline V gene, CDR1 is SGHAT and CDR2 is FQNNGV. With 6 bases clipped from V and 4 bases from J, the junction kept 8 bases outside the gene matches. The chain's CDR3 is CASRITGTATEAFF. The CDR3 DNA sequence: TGTGCCAGCAGGATTACCGGGACAGCCACTGAAGCTTTCTTT. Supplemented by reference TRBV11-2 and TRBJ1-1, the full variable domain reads EAGVAQSPRYKIIEKRQSVAFWCNPISGHATLYWYQQILGQGPKLLIQFQNNGVVDDSQLPKDRFSAERLKGVDSTLKIQPAKLEDSAVYLCASRITGTATEAFFGQGTRLTVV.

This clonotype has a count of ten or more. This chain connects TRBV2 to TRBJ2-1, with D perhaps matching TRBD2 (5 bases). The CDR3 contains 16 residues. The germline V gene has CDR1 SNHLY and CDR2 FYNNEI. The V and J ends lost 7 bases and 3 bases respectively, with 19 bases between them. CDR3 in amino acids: CASNQNAQEVYNEQFF. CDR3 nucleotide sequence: TGTGCCAGCAACCAGAACGCCCAGGAGGTCTACAATGAGCAGTTCTTC.

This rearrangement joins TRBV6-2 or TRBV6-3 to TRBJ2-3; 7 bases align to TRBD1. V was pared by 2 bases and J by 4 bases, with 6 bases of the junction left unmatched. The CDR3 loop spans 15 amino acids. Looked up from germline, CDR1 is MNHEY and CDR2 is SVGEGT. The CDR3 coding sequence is TGTGCCAGCAGTTACACAGGGGATGGGGCAGATACGCAGTATTTT. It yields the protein CASSYTGDGADTQYF.

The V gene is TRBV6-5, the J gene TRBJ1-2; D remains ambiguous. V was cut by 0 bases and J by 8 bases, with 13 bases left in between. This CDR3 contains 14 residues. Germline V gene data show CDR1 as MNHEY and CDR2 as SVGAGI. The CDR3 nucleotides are TGTGCCAGCAGTTACTCGATAGGCAATGAGGGCTACACCTTC. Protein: CASSYSIGNEGYTF.

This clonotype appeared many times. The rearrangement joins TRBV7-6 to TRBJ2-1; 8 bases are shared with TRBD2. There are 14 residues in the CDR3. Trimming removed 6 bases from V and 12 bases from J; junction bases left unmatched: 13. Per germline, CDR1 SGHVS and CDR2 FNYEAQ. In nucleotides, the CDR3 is TGTGCCAGCAGGAACAGCGGGAGAATTGGGGTGCAGTTCTTC. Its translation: CASRNSGRIGVQFF.

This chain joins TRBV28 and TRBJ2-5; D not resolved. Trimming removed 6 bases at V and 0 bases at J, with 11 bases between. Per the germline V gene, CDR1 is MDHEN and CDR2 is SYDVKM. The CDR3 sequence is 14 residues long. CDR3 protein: CASRKWANQETQYF. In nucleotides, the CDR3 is TGTGCCAGCAGAAAGTGGGCGAACCAAGAGACCCAGTACTTC.

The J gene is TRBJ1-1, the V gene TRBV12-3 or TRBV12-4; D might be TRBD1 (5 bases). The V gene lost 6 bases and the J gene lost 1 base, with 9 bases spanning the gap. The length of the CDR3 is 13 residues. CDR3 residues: CASRPTGNTEAFF. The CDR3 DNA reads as TGTGCCAGCAGGCCTACAGGGAACACTGAAGCTTTCTTT.

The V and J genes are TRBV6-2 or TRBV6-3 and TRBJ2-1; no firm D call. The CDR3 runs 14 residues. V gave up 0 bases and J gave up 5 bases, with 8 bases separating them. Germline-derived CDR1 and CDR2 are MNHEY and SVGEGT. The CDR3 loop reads CASSYSTANNEQFF. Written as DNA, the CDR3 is TGTGCCAGCAGTTACTCTACGGCAAACAATGAGCAGTTCTTC.